The entry that follows covers one T cell receptor (beta chain) sequence. This clone's antigen is unknown. The record has no base qualities; no much larger clone is one base away. The donors were included in the validation cohort of over a hundred subjects, a group kept apart from the approximately 690-subject first cohort. The library came from the immunoSEQ multiplex PCR assay. On the authors' methods: A statistical classification framework was built for diagnosing cytomegalovirus status from the catalog of TCR beta chain sequences. TCRdb took this table from immuneACCESS and kept in-frame rearrangements with V and J called. Such tables lack part of the clones; where checked against another copy, unresolved V genes explain under half of the gap, and the rest is unexplained. That table supplies the V and J calls and clone size; D and trimming were determined from the DNA. The sample data list about 150,000 clones, and approximately 88% of these were observed just once. The ten largest clones represent 2.5% to 4% of the sample.

This entry belongs to a study of cytomegalovirus exposure and HLA in healthy donors (dated by TCRdb to about 2017). For the wider study: According to a later analysis, one platform produced both the 100 to 150 validation repertoires and the 670 or so repertoires of the first cohort. The study aimed to test whether cataloging public T cell receptors could reveal signatures of past pathogen exposure. A separate validation cohort of approximately 130 different subjects was used in addition to the 666-subject first cohort. The study combined high-throughput TCR immunosequencing, statistical association of individual TCRs with disease status, and machine learning to predict cytomegalovirus infection status. General conclusions and limits of the study: Cytomegalovirus status was reported to be diagnosed by the classifier with high specificity and sensitivity in both the original and validation cohorts. Across donors, most TCR sequences were observed very rarely, whereas some public TCRs were present in many individuals. A few of the identified cytomegalovirus-associated TCR beta chains were confirmed in vitro to be specific for cytomegalovirus antigens. The study listed over 150 TCR beta chains as associated with cytomegalovirus. A later analysis lacked HLA typing for the validation cohort, so it scored co-occurrence in that cohort across all 120 repertoires. The authors suggested that the approach could potentially be extended to other disease states and immunological phenotypes. Of the cluster scores, around 95% were above 0 in a later analysis, which found that TCRs clustered in the first cohort also tended to co-occur in the roughly 130 validation repertoires.

The origin of this receptor is a young woman in good health and CMV-seropositive. Sequencing was done on a sample of PBMCs.

The CDR3 has the sequence CASSVASGSPYEQYF. Here is the DNA: TGTGCCAGCAGCGTAGCTAGCGGGAGCCCCTACGAGCAGTACTTC. Recombination joined TRBV9 with TRBJ2-7; 10 junctional bases match TRBD2. As encoded in the germline V gene, CDR1 is SGDLS while CDR2 is YYNGEE. The cysteine opens and the phenylalanine closes a CDR3 of 15 amino acids. The CDR3 DNA has 45 bases and is translated from base 1. V ends up 0 bases short and J 2 bases short, with an unmatched junction base count of 2.